The rows below give T cell receptor beta chains drawn from one sample of a study of blood T cells in healthy people across ages. TCRdb reprocessed the 5' RACE reads with MiXCR, giving one entry per CDR3 protein. Of around 800,000 distinct CDR3 sequences in the sample, around 45% are singletons; the top ten hold 15% to 20%. The source material was blood. The receptors derive from an elderly man in good health. Both conserved end residues are part of each CDR3. The D gene is left open where the match is weak. Clone size appears in some rows only: once, few, many, or a class for an expanded clone.

v_gene	d_gene	abundance	j_gene	CDR3aa	CDR3nt
TRBV4-2	-	-	TRBJ1-1	CASSQEGEGSTEAFF	TGTGCCAGCAGCCAGGAGGGGGAAGGAAGCACTGAAGCTTTCTTT
TRBV9	TRBD1	few	TRBJ2-7	CASSVGIRQGYYEQYF	TGTGCCAGCAGCGTTGGCATTCGACAGGGGTACTACGAGCAGTACTTC
TRBV20-1	-	many	TRBJ2-7	CSATRYGEQYF	TGCAGTGCTACCCGGTATGGCGAGCAGTACTTC
TRBV29-1	-	many	TRBJ2-6	CSVRSRDTGANVLTF	TGCAGCGTCCGGAGCCGGGACACTGGGGCCAACGTCCTGACTTTC
TRBV20-1	TRBD1	-	TRBJ2-7	CSAMWTGEYEQYF	TGCAGTGCTATGTGGACAGGGGAATACGAGCAGTACTTC
TRBV7-9	-	few	TRBJ1-6	CASSLGLGSPLHF	TGTGCCAGCAGCTTAGGGCTAGGCTCACCCCTCCACTTT
TRBV29-1	-	few	TRBJ2-1	CSAGTQGNEQFF	TGCAGCGCCGGGACGCAGGGGAATGAGCAGTTCTTC
TRBV6-1	-	-	TRBJ1-4	CASNPTGATNEKLFF	TGTGCCAGCAATCCCACAGGTGCAACTAATGAAAAACTGTTTTTT
TRBV18	TRBD1	-	TRBJ1-4	CASSPQTGGAEKLFF	TGTGCCAGCTCACCGCAGACAGGGGGCGCGGAAAAACTGTTTTTT
TRBV29-1	-	-	TRBJ2-7	CSVEAATKGSYEQYF	TGCAGCGTTGAGGCTGCCACAAAGGGCTCCTACGAGCAGTACTTC
TRBV20-1	TRBD2	-	TRBJ2-3	CSVLGAGVSDTQYF	TGCAGTGTGCTAGGGGCGGGAGTGTCAGATACGCAGTATTTT
TRBV29-1	TRBD2	few	TRBJ2-7	CSVSSGRGYEQYF	TGCAGCGTTTCCAGCGGGAGGGGGTACGAGCAGTACTTC
TRBV6-2/TRBV6-3	TRBD2	-	TRBJ2-7	CASSTGLASDNEQYF	TGTGCCAGCAGTACAGGACTAGCGTCCGACAATGAGCAGTACTTC
TRBV28	TRBD1	-	TRBJ2-3	CASKDRVPDTQYF	TGTGCCAGCAAGGACAGGGTACCAGATACGCAGTATTTT
TRBV20-1	TRBD2	-	TRBJ2-1	CSATQVRTSGSDEQFF	TGCAGTGCAACCCAAGTTCGGACTAGCGGGAGTGATGAGCAGTTCTTC
TRBV20-1	TRBD2	-	TRBJ2-3	CSAPPLAGGTDTQYF	TGCAGTGCTCCCCCACTAGCGGGAGGGACAGATACGCAGTATTTT
TRBV9	-	-	TRBJ2-5	CASSGGVRAQETQYF	TGTGCCAGCAGCGGAGGTGTACGGGCCCAAGAGACCCAGTACTTC
TRBV29-1	TRBD2	-	TRBJ2-5	CSRSAGGQETQYF	TGCAGCAGATCGGCGGGAGGGCAAGAGACCCAGTACTTC